The clone carrying this TCR beta chain appeared a few times. Antigen unknown. Diagnoses used clinical symptoms, serum thyroxine and TRAb, thyroid ultrasound and orbital computed tomography. CDR1 is DFQATT, CDR2 SNEGSKA, per germline (reference sequence). The length of the CDR3 is 14 residues. The investigators amplified TCR beta CDR3 regions from RNA transcripts. The HTBI primer set served for first-round RT-PCR of the TCR CDR3. TCRdb fed the multiplex PCR reads into MiXCR, producing one record per CDR3 protein. The table has 550,000 to 700,000 distinct CDR3 sequences, roughly 46% seen once. This sample is part of a study of T cells in Graves' hyperthyroidism and ophthalmopathy. Study-wide findings and caveats: Progression to ophthalmopathy was predicted a median of 6.5 months early.

The clonotype comes from an adult woman with Graves' disease, either hyperthyroidism or ophthalmopathy (not recorded which). The V call is TRBV20-1, the J call TRBJ1-2; no definite D call. Source material: peripheral blood or thyroid tissue (not recorded which). CDR3: CSEFAGRGYYGYTF. The CDR3 nucleotides read TGCAGCGAATTTGCGGGCCGTGGTTACTATGGCTACACCTTC.